Only a few counts were recorded for the clone carrying this T cell receptor (beta chain). Authors' analysis steps: Cell counts per sample came from amplifying reference gene primers. TCRdb keeps only in-frame clones here, not all; method: immunoSEQ multiplex PCR. The V and J calls and clone size come from that table; D and trimming were worked out from the DNA. Of 250,000 to 350,000 clones in the sample, more than 70% were seen once. This entry comes from a study of blood T cell repertoires in COVID-19. Study overall: The samples span acute and convalescent COVID-19 from the United States, Italy and Spain. PBMCs, B-cell-depleted T cells, or T cells provided the cDNA or gDNA that made up the material.

V shed 5 bases, J shed 7 bases, and the junction held 4 bases outside the gene matches. CDR3 length equals 12 residues. Germline assignment: CDR1 SEHNR and CDR2 FQNEAQ (reference sequence). The gene calls are TRBV7-9 and TRBJ2-7; TRBD2 matches at 8 bases. The sample was peripheral blood. The clonotype comes from a woman in her 50s who had recovered from COVID-19. The CDR3 DNA is TGTGCCAGCAGCGAAGGGACTAGAGAGCAGTACTTC. Amino acid sequence: CASSEGTREQYF.